The subject of this entry is one T cell receptor beta chain. The target antigen is unknown. The data were obtained in a study of vaccination and CD4 T cells after COVID-19. The Oncomine TCR Beta short-read assay sequenced DNA from cultured CD4+ T cells. In TCRdb, the PCR reads were re-called with MiXCR into one record per CDR3 protein. The repertoire holds about 16,000 distinct CDR3 sequences, less than 70% seen once, with 15% to 20% in the top ten. Treatment reported: roughly 10-day PBMC culture with coronavirus spike peptide pools or control peptides (ViraFEST assay). The CDR3 is made up of 12 amino acids. V was shortened by 10 bases and J by 4 bases, with 11 bases between the two germline ends. Germline V gene lookup returns CDR1 SGHVS and CDR2 FQNEAQ.

Sequencing was performed on CD4+ T cells from blood, cultured in vitro, taken before SARS-CoV-2 vaccination. This rearrangement joins TRBV7-8 to TRBJ1-5; possibly TRBD1 for D (6 bases). The sequence derives from a human donor who had recovered from COVID-19. In DNA form, the CDR3 reads TGTGCCACAGGGGCACCTAATCAGCCCCAGCATTTT. The encoded protein is CATGAPNQPQHF. The full variable domain, completed using reference TRBV7-8 and TRBJ1-5, is GAGVSQSPRYKVAKRGQDVALRCDPISGHVSLFWYQQALGQGPEFLTYFQNEAQLDKSGLPSDRFFAERPEGSVSTLKIQRTQQEDSAVYLCATGAPNQPQHFGDGTRLSIL.